Given below is one TCR beta chain in context. Its antigen is not known. This sample stems from a study of OX40 agonist ivuxolimab in advanced cancers. Overall study results and limits: With doses of 0.1 to 3.0 mg/kg, CD4+ and CD8+ blood T cells had undergone clonal expansion by week 6. Relative to CD4+ cells, CD8+ T cells on average had more expanded clones.

Germline V lookup: CDR1 MNHEY, CDR2 SVGAGI. The V gene end was trimmed by 5 bases and the J gene end by 7 bases; junction bases not matched to a gene: 6. This CDR3 is 13 amino acids long. Method: immunoSEQ multiplex PCR; TCRdb's copy keeps in-frame clones and lacks some. Of around 98,000 clones detected, roughly 87% appear once; the ten largest clones hold 0.5% to 0.55%. The sample in question was CD4+ or CD8+ T cells sorted from blood, obtained in a trial of the OX40 agonist ivuxolimab. The chain couples TRBV6-5 to TRBJ1-2, with 8 bases aligning to TRBD1. The TCR sequence derives from an adult with an advanced solid tumor such as melanoma, head and neck, liver or kidney cancer. In DNA form, the CDR3 reads TGTGCCAGCAGTCCCGGACAGGGAGGTGGCTACACCTTC. Its protein product is CASSPGQGGGYTF.